A single sample gave rise to the 32 T cell receptor beta chains below, sequenced in a study of T-cell reconstitution after alpha-beta-depleted transplantation in children. Preparation of the TCRbeta library used unique molecular identifiers. TCRdb called the PCR reads again in MiXCR, with one record for every CDR3 protein. The profile shows a few hundred thousand distinct CDR3 sequences, more than 20% of them singletons. The sequenced sample was PBMCs, obtained before TCRalphabeta/CD19-depleted stem cell transplant. Receptors originate from a boy under two years old with Wiskott-Aldrich syndrome, due to receive a stem cell transplant.

J is TRBJ2-2 and V is TRBV29-1; D might be TRBD1 or TRBD2, each matching 5 bases. The CDR3 consists of 14 residues. CDR1 and CDR2 from the germline V gene are SQVTM and ANQGSEA. The V gene lost 6 bases and the J gene lost 1 base, with 12 bases spanning the gap. The CDR3 DNA reads TGCAGCGTCGAGGGGCCCTGGAACACCGGGGAGCTGTTTTTT. Its translation is CSVEGPWNTGELFF.

The V gene is TRBV6-4, the J gene TRBJ2-1; 13 nucleotides match TRBD2. There are 14 residues in the CDR3. Germline CDR1 and CDR2: MRHNA and SNTAGT. Trimming removed 5 bases from V and 8 bases from J; junction bases left unmatched: 3. CDR3 in amino acids: CASSPGLAGYEQFF. CDR3 coding DNA: TGTGCCAGCAGTCCGGGACTAGCGGGATATGAGCAGTTCTTC.

In this sample, this clonotype turned up a few times. The rearrangement joins TRBV5-1 to TRBJ2-1; no definite D call. The CDR3 contains 15 residues. The germline V and J ends were trimmed by 2 bases and 8 bases, with 17 bases remaining between them. Germline lookup yields CDR1 SGHRS and CDR2 YFSETQ. The CDR3 sequence is CASSLVAALKDEQFF. The CDR3 DNA reads TGCGCCAGCAGCTTAGTGGCGGCCCTGAAGGATGAGCAGTTCTTC.

The chain couples TRBV6-2 or TRBV6-3 to TRBJ1-6; 9 bases map to TRBD1. This CDR3 has 13 amino acids. V lost 8 bases and J lost 9; bases outside the gene matches: 5. The germline V gene has CDR1 MNHEY and CDR2 SVGEGT. CDR3 DNA sequence: TGTGCCAGCGTCGGGACAGGGACTTCACCCCTCCACTTT. Its translation is CASVGTGTSPLHF.

The J gene is TRBJ2-7, the V gene TRBV7-6; D may be TRBD2 (6 bases). The germline V gene encodes CDR1 SGHVS and CDR2 FNYEAQ. The CDR3 has 15 amino acids. Trimming shortened V by 1 base and J by 5 bases, and 15 bases separated the two germline ends. For the CDR3, the DNA is TGTGCCAGCAGCTTAGGTGCGGGGCTGGGGAACGAGCAGTACTTC. Its protein is CASSLGAGLGNEQYF.

This clonotype was seen more than once but under ten times. The gene calls are TRBV5-1 and TRBJ2-3, with 14 bases aligning to TRBD2. The CDR3 loop spans 17 amino acids. Germline CDR1 reads SGHRS; CDR2 reads YFSETQ. After removal of 4 bases from V and 2 bases from J, the junction contained 6 bases not matched to a gene. The CDR3 DNA reads TGCGCCAGCAGCACCGGACTAGCGGGAGGCCCCACAGATACGCAGTATTTT. As protein: CASSTGLAGGPTDTQYF.

This clonotype was picked up a small number of times. The CDR3 reads CSASGLADPYEQYF. CDR3 bases: TGCAGTGCGTCGGGACTAGCGGATCCCTACGAGCAGTACTTC. The chain carries TRBV20-1 and TRBJ2-7, with 11 bases fitting TRBD2. Germline V lookup: CDR1 DFQATT, CDR2 SNEGSKA (reference sequence). There are 14 residues in the CDR3. V lost 6 bases to trimming and J lost 2 bases; unmatched junction nucleotides: 6.

In its sample, this clonotype was seen a few times. V usage is TRBV20-1 and J usage is TRBJ2-1; no clear D gene. Germline lookup yields CDR1 DFQATT and CDR2 SNEGSKA (reference sequence). The CDR3 totals 12 residues. V was shortened by 0 bases and J by 8 bases, with 8 bases between the two germline ends. CDR3 loop: CSARDAPYEQFF. The CDR3 DNA reads TGCAGTGCTAGAGATGCCCCCTATGAGCAGTTCTTC.

This clonotype was seen a handful of times. V gene TRBV9 combines with J gene TRBJ2-1; D gene uncertain. Trimming removed 4 bases at V and 5 bases at J, with 7 bases between. Germline V gene lookup returns CDR1 SGDLS and CDR2 YYNGEE. This CDR3 is 12 amino acids long. The CDR3 protein is CASSSSDNEQFF. DNA of the CDR3: TGTGCCAGCAGCTCATCCGACAATGAGCAGTTCTTC.

The chain employs TRBV20-1 and TRBJ2-1; 10 bases fit TRBD2. The CDR3 consists of 14 residues. Looked up from germline, CDR1 is DFQATT and CDR2 is SNEGSKA (reference sequence). Losses at the gene ends were 5 bases for V and 6 bases for J; bases not matched to a gene: 7. CDR3: CSAPPSGRVNEQFF. In DNA form, the CDR3 reads TGCAGTGCTCCCCCTAGCGGGAGAGTCAATGAGCAGTTCTTC.

The genes are TRBV20-1 and TRBJ2-1; 8 bases are shared with TRBD2. Germline V CDR1 and CDR2: DFQATT, SNEGSKA (reference sequence). This CDR3 comprises 17 residues. With 5 bases clipped from V and 3 bases from J, the junction kept 15 bases outside the gene matches. This CDR3 reads CSAGDSGTQSVYNEQFF. The CDR3 nucleotides are TGCAGTGCTGGCGATAGCGGGACCCAATCTGTCTACAATGAGCAGTTCTTC.

The V gene is TRBV10-3, the J gene TRBJ2-5; 10 positions match TRBD2. Germline V CDR1 and CDR2: ENHRY, SYGVKD. This CDR3 has 17 amino acids. Trimming took 4 bases from V and 5 from J; bases not matched to a gene: 13. The CDR3 spells CAISGGLGAGGPETQYF. As DNA, the CDR3 is TGTGCCATCAGTGGAGGGCTGGGAGCGGGAGGGCCGGAGACCCAGTACTTC.

This chain uses TRBV10-3 with TRBJ1-5; D is undetermined. V lost 4 bases, J lost 2 bases, and 9 bases lay in between. CDR1 is ENHRY, CDR2 SYGVKD, per germline. CDR3 length: 14 amino acids. CDR3 bases: TGTGCCATCAGTGTCAGCGGCGGCAATCAGCCCCAGCATTTT. Translation: CAISVSGGNQPQHF.

The J gene is TRBJ1-5, the V gene TRBV28; maybe TRBD1 (5 bases). Trimming took 5 bases from V and 3 from J, leaving 20 bases between them. The germline CDR1 and CDR2 sequences are MDHEN and SYDVKM. The CDR3 spans 17 residues. In nucleotides, the CDR3 is TGTGCCAGCAGTACCCCGCCCGGGCCGGGGGACAATCAGCCCCAGCATTTT. Protein sequence: CASSTPPGPGDNQPQHF.

The sample holds a few counts of this clonotype. The V gene is TRBV28, the J gene TRBJ2-3, with TRBD2 matching over 16 bases. Trimming took 6 bases from V and 3 from J; bases not matched to a gene: 12. The CDR3 contains 19 residues. Germline CDR1 reads MDHEN; CDR2 reads SYDVKM. Written as DNA, the CDR3 is TGTGCCAGCAGCTCAACCGGGACTAGCGGGAGGGCCCGTACAGATACGCAGTATTTT. It yields the protein CASSSTGTSGRARTDTQYF.

This clonotype was seen ten or more times. The rearrangement uses TRBV5-1 and TRBJ2-1; 11 positions agree with TRBD2. The V and J ends lost 4 bases and 4 bases, in that order; junction bases with no gene match: 4. Germline V gene lookup returns CDR1 SGHRS and CDR2 YFSETQ. This CDR3 has 15 amino acids. The CDR3: CASSPLAGGYNEQFF. The CDR3 DNA reads TGCGCCAGCAGCCCGTTAGCGGGAGGGTACAATGAGCAGTTCTTC.

This clonotype was detected only a few times. The chain recombines TRBV30 with TRBJ1-1; 7 positions agree with TRBD1. V lost 3 bases and J lost 5; bases outside the gene matches: 6. This CDR3 comprises 13 residues. The germline V gene has CDR1 GTSNPN and CDR2 SVGIG (reference sequence). CDR3 sequence (DNA): TGTGCCTGGAGCCGACAGGGTAAAACTGAAGCTTTCTTT. It specifies CAWSRQGKTEAFF.

The chain uses TRBV29-1 and TRBJ1-1; 7 bases map to TRBD1. The V segment lost 4 bases and the J segment 0 bases; nucleotides outside the gene matches: 2. Germline CDR1 is SQVTM and CDR2 is ANQGSEA. The CDR3 runs 13 residues. CDR3 sequence reads: CSVGDSMNTEAFF. The DNA for the CDR3 is TGCAGCGTTGGGGACAGCATGAACACTGAAGCTTTCTTT.

This sequence joins TRBV2 and TRBJ2-1; D gene unclear. In germline, CDR1 is SNHLY, CDR2 FYNNEI. This CDR3 spans 14 amino acids. The CDR3 here is CAIRLHVLDNEQFF. The CDR3 bases are TGTGCTATACGGCTACATGTCCTAGACAATGAGCAGTTCTTC.

The chain employs TRBV5-1 and TRBJ2-1; a weak D match, TRBD1 (7 bases). In germline, CDR1 is SGHRS, CDR2 YFSETQ. CDR3 size: 15 residues. Trimming shortened V by 3 bases and J by 8 bases, and 18 bases separated the two germline ends. The CDR3 bases are TGCGCCAGCAGCTGGCGGGACAGCGAGAGAGATGAGCAGTTCTTC. As protein: CASSWRDSERDEQFF.

The V gene is TRBV27, the J gene TRBJ2-7, with 10 bases that match TRBD2. The CDR3 extends over 19 amino acids. Germline CDR1 reads MNHEY; CDR2 reads SMNVEV (reference sequence). V was pared by 7 bases and J by 2 bases, with 20 bases of the junction left unmatched. The CDR3 DNA reads TGTGCCAGCACCAGAGGACTAGCGGAAACCCAGCACCCTACCTACGAGCAGTACTTC. It translates to CASTRGLAETQHPTYEQYF.

This clonotype was seen a handful of times. The chain has TRBV20-1 and TRBJ2-1, with D possibly matching TRBD2 (6 bases). The CDR3 contains 14 residues. Germline V CDR1 and CDR2: DFQATT, SNEGSKA (reference sequence). V lost 5 bases, J lost 4 bases, and 15 bases lay in between. The CDR3 spells CSAPGTPKYNEQFF. CDR3 sequence (DNA): TGCAGTGCTCCCGGGACTCCTAAATACAATGAGCAGTTCTTC.

This chain connects TRBV5-1 to TRBJ1-3, with D possibly matching TRBD1 (5 bases). The germline V and J ends were trimmed by 2 bases and 0 bases, with 9 bases remaining between them. The germline V gene encodes CDR1 SGHRS and CDR2 YFSETQ. This CDR3 has 15 residues. The CDR3 DNA is TGCGCCAGCAGCTTACCTCAGGGCTCTGGAAACACCATATATTTT. Translation gives CASSLPQGSGNTIYF.

CDR3 protein: CASSPVRGWYNEQFF. The CDR3 DNA follows: TGTGCCAGCAGCCCAGTCAGGGGTTGGTACAATGAGCAGTTCTTC. The rearrangement links TRBV6-2 or TRBV6-3 to TRBJ2-1; D might be TRBD1 (6 bases). Germline CDR1 is MNHEY and CDR2 is SVGEGT. This CDR3 is 15 amino acids long. V was pared by 6 bases and J by 4 bases, with 16 bases between.

This chain uses TRBV5-1 with TRBJ2-2, with D possibly TRBD1 on 7 matching bases. The CDR3 covers 15 residues. Trimming removed 4 bases from V and 4 bases from J, with 14 bases in between. Looked up from germline, CDR1 is SGHRS and CDR2 is YFSETQ. CDR3 sequence (DNA): TGCGCCAGCAGCCTTGACAGGGAGGCCACCGGGGAGCTGTTTTTT. Translated, it gives CASSLDREATGELFF. The complete variable domain, with remaining parts taken from reference TRBV5-1 and TRBJ2-2, reads KAGVTQTPRYLIKTRGQQVTLSCSPISGHRSVSWYQQTPGQGLQFLFEYFSETQRNKGNFPGRFSGRQFSNSRSEMNVSTLELGDSALYLCASSLDREATGELFFGEGSRLTVL.

The V and J genes are TRBV18 and TRBJ2-1; 9 bases match TRBD2. CDR1 and CDR2 (germline): KGHSH, LQKENI. The CDR3 is 14 amino acids. The ends lost 9 bases at V and 7 bases at J; junction bases unmatched: 10. The CDR3 bases are TGTGCCAGTTCCTTGGTAGCGGGAGAGAATGAGCAGTTCTTC. It yields the protein CASSLVAGENEQFF.

This clonotype has only a few counts. The V call is TRBV20-1, the J call TRBJ2-1; the D gene is possibly TRBD2 (6 bases). In germline, CDR1 is DFQATT, CDR2 SNEGSKA (reference sequence). This CDR3 is built from 12 residues. V was cut by 6 bases and J by 6 bases, with 12 bases left in between. The CDR3: CSARLVPNEQFF. CDR3 sequence (DNA): TGCAGTGCCAGACTAGTCCCCAATGAGCAGTTCTTC.

The CDR3 DNA is TGCAGCGTTGAAGACGGGGACAGTCACTACGAGCAGTACTTC. Encoded protein: CSVEDGDSHYEQYF. The chain has TRBV29-1 and TRBJ2-7, with 7 bases that match TRBD1. Per germline, CDR1 SQVTM and CDR2 ANQGSEA. Trimming took 0 bases from V and 3 from J; bases not matched to a gene: 5. This CDR3 contains 14 residues.

The V gene is TRBV18, the J gene TRBJ2-5, with 7 bases identical to TRBD2. CDR3 length equals 15 residues. V lost 6 bases, J lost 3 bases, and 10 bases stayed unmatched. Looked up from germline, CDR1 is KGHSH and CDR2 is LQKENI. The CDR3 region is CASSLVVAGEETQYF. The CDR3 bases are TGTGCCAGCTCTCTGGTGGTGGCGGGAGAAGAGACCCAGTACTTC.

The gene calls are TRBV29-1 and TRBJ2-3; D ambiguous. CDR1 and CDR2 from the germline V gene are SQVTM and ANQGSEA. Trimming pared 6 bases from V and 3 bases from J, leaving 10 bases between. The CDR3 extends over 12 amino acids. The CDR3 nucleotides are TGCAGCGTGAATATGGGGACAGATACGCAGTATTTT. Translating it yields CSVNMGTDTQYF.

This rearrangement joins TRBV7-9 to TRBJ2-1; tentative D call: TRBD1 (5 bases). Germline V gene lookup returns CDR1 SEHNR and CDR2 FQNEAQ (reference sequence). The CDR3 loop spans 12 amino acids. Trimming removed 7 bases at V and 5 bases at J, with 9 bases between. CDR3 nucleotide sequence: TGTGCCAGCACCCCAGGGCACAATGAGCAGTTCTTC. Its protein product is CASTPGHNEQFF.

The rearrangement uses TRBV19 and TRBJ2-3; D possibly corresponds to TRBD1 (6 bases). CDR3 size: 14 residues. V lost 3 bases and J 4 bases, leaving 11 bases between the germline ends. CDR1 is LNHDA, CDR2 SQIVND, per germline (reference sequence). The CDR3 sequence: CASSMTGDADTQYF. The CDR3 DNA reads TGTGCCAGTAGTATGACAGGAGATGCAGATACGCAGTATTTT.